This TCR beta chain was documented in a study of Ad26.COV2.S vaccination and SARS-CoV-2 variants (dated by TCRdb to the early 2020s). Looking at the study overall: Donors in the vaccine arm were drawn from COV1001, a multicentre, randomized, double-blind, placebo-controlled phase I-IIa trial testing Ad26.COV2.S in healthy adults. Ad26.COV2.S was administered intramuscularly at a dose of 5x10^10 or 1x10^11 viral particles, either as one shot or as two shots given 56 days apart. TCRbeta repertoire sequencing served as the tool for gauging how specific and how broad the SARS-CoV-2-reactive T cell receptors were following Ad26.COV2.S vaccination. A total of 32 samples were included in the TCR-sequenced set, comprising approximately 20 Ad26.COV2.S vaccine recipients, 5 placebo recipients and 8 SARS-CoV-2 convalescent individuals. Participants in the trial were split at random into five groups of five each, receiving low-dose or high-dose Ad26.COV2.S once or twice, or else placebo on both occasions. Throughout the experiments and outcome assessment, investigators stayed blinded to trial group allocation.

To note about this clone: It lacks a known antigen. Base qualities were left out, and no much larger clone turns up one base away.

CDR1 and CDR2 are drawn from the germline V gene: MDHEN, SYDVKM. The CDR3 measures 13 amino acids from cysteine to phenylalanine. Solely the CDR3 DNA is kept, with 39 bases framed from the first base. Trimming costs V 3 bases and J 8 bases, and their ends lie 13 bases apart. The sample's treatment or condition label, decoded: 15 to 20 received Ad26.COV2.S at low or high dose, single or two shots; 5 received placebo; per-sample allocation not given. For vaccine and placebo recipients, repertoires were sequenced using samples collected on day 63 after the first injection. Cohort 1b enrolled around 23 adults aged 18-55 years at a single site in Boston, USA, between 29 July and 7 August 2020. Ad26.COV2.S was a replication-incompetent adenovirus type 26 vector expressing a prefusion-stabilized SARS-CoV-2 spike protein from the original Wuhan strain. The immunoSEQ Assay was used to sequence TCRbeta CDR3 regions. After extraction, genomic DNA underwent amplification by bias-controlled multiplex PCR, followed by high-throughput sequencing. The original methods were these. Collapsing and filtering of sequences were performed to quantify the absolute abundance of each unique TCRbeta CDR3 region. T cell fraction was estimated by normalizing TCRbeta template counts to usable DNA, with usable DNA measured through amplification of reference genes found in all nucleated cells. Repertoire TCRs were annotated as SARS-CoV-2-specific by exact matching of V gene, CDR3 amino acid sequence and J gene to a known reactive TCR set. The reference SARS-CoV-2 TCR set was derived from MIRA and filtered for enrichment in COVID-19-positive ImmuneCODE repertoires, a step that removed public or cross-reactive TCRs. Using the MIRA antigens, annotated TCRs were further analysed by specific ORF or by position within an ORF. Breadth was defined as the number of annotated unique rearrangements divided by the total number of unique productive rearrangements, and depth was defined as the summed frequency of the annotated unique rearrangements. TCR breadth was compared between groups using two-sided Wilcoxon rank-sum tests. In its TCRdb copy, this immuneACCESS table keeps in-frame sequences only and misses some clones. Where compared with another copy, unresolved V genes explain less than half of these, and the others have no known cause. The V and J calls and clone size are taken from that table; D and trimming were inferred from the DNA. The sample table holds approximately 500,000 clones, of which approximately 88% were seen once. 10% to 15% of the sample belongs to the ten largest clones.

What the study reported, not specific to this receptor: Vaccine and placebo recipients had similar non-spike TCR breadth, a finding consistent with the vaccine containing only spike. The authors noted that total T cell responses may have been underestimated by the TCR breadth and depth analyses. The study was not powered to compare responses between vaccine doses or regimens. After vaccination, substantial breadth of spike-specific CD8+ and CD4+ T cell responses was reported. Compared with placebo recipients, Ad26.COV2.S recipients showed higher spike-specific TCR breadth (P = 0.0014).

Sequences were derived from peripheral blood, sampled in a trial of Ad26.COV2.S vaccine versus placebo. The receptor was isolated from a person between 18 and 60 years old who received the Ad26.COV2.S COVID-19 vaccine or a placebo. In this chain, TRBV28 is recombined with TRBJ1-1, with no D gene named confidently. The CDR3 reads as follows: CASSFSLGVEAFF. The sequenced DNA is TGTGCCAGCAGTTTTTCACTTGGGGTGGAAGCTTTCTTT.